This record covers a single T cell receptor (beta chain). Antigen specificity is unknown. A modified ARM-PCR protocol with three rounds of nested PCR amplified TCRbeta. One entry per CDR3 protein results from TCRdb running MiXCR on the multiplex PCR reads. This table holds around 74,000 distinct CDR3 sequences, around 70% found once. The sample comes from a study of tumor and adjacent non-tumor tissue in lung cancer. Study as a whole: Patients comprised about a dozen adenocarcinoma, 2 squamous cell carcinoma and 1 small cell lung cancer. Samples averaged about 3.8 million productive TCRbeta reads each. Study outcomes and limitations: Compared with tumor, normal lung showed significantly lower TCR diversity.

No cell sorting was done before RNA was extracted from the tissue. The CDR3 is 13 residues long. V was trimmed by 7 bases and J by 2 bases, leaving 13 bases between them. Looked up from germline, CDR1 is SQVTM and CDR2 is ANQGSEA. The rearrangement joins TRBV29-1 to TRBJ2-3, with unresolved D. Sequenced: lung tumor tissue. The origin of this receptor is a woman in her 70s with non-small cell lung cancer. In nucleotides, the CDR3 is TGCAGCGCTCCTATGGGCTCCACAGATACGCAGTATTTT. It is translated as CSAPMGSTDTQYF.